This TCR beta chain was recovered during a study of CXCR3-negative and CXCR3-positive naive CD8 T cells. With UMI labels, 5' RACE was used to prepare the TRB cDNA libraries. TCRdb re-called the 5' RACE reads; every CDR3 protein appears as one record, without DNA. Its listing shows 130,000 to 150,000 distinct CDR3 sequences. Comment on this clonotype: Its antigen is undetermined.

Study-wide findings and caveats: More hydrophobic TRB CDR3s occurred in CXCR3-positive than in CXCR3-negative naive cells. Comparison of naive CXCR3-negative and CXCR3-positive cells revealed similar TRBV-TRBJ usage, while memory cells differed.

In germline, CDR1 is MGHRA, CDR2 YSYEKL. This CDR3 region has 15 residues. This TCR was sampled from a human donor in good health. Some clones in this sample may be carry-over from other donors' samples. V is TRBV4-1 and J is TRBJ1-1; there is no DNA to check the TCRdb D call of TRBD1. The source material was naive CXCR3+ CD8+ T cells from blood. Subset: CD45RO-CCR7+CD27+CD95- naive CD8+ T cells expressing CXCR3 (TNR3+). The CDR3 sequence is CASSQAPTWNTEAFF.